The present TCR beta chain was sequenced within a study of blood T cells in healthy people across ages (dated by TCRdb to the mid-2010s). For the wider study: In model experiments, template switching captured roughly one uniquely barcoded TCR beta cDNA molecule for every two T cells. Using the same blood draw, the study looked at two additional independent replicas of 1 million unique cDNA reads for two donors, one aged 18 to 30 and the other aged 80 or older. Age-related changes in TCR beta repertoire diversity were measured in the study by deep sequencing normalized with unique cDNA molecular identifiers. Four age groups were formed from the donors: young (average 16 years), middle-aged (around 37), aged (approximately 60) and long-lived (around 80).

Receptors were amplified or captured by 5' RACE. Instrument used: Illumina HiSeq 2500. The second PCR ran for roughly 7 to 11 cycles and used a J-beta primer mix along with a sample-barcoded 5' primer. A unique molecular identifier was introduced onto each TCR beta cDNA molecule by a template-switch 5' adaptor carrying 12 random nucleotides. Each sample yielded at least 3 million CDR3-containing paired-end reads. The Mint cDNA synthesis kit, primed by a TRBC-specific oligonucleotide, was used to synthesize first-strand cDNA from all RNA. Following uracil-DNA glycosylase treatment, all cDNA underwent a first 18-cycle PCR with the universal primers M1SS and BC2_uni_R. Concerning the study's data processing: Normalization of each sample was performed by random selection of 1 million high-quality reads, each carrying a distinct molecular identifier. Reads with shared molecular identifiers were discarded instead of being binned into consensus sequences. MiTCR, set to a Q25 quality threshold and the strictest error-elimination algorithm, was used for CDR3 identification, clonotype clustering and error correction. A nonparametric unseen species model using Euler transformation provided a lower-bound estimate of total TCR beta diversity. TCRdb applied fastp at Q25 and MiXCR to the public reads, then kept only in-frame beta chains. Every CDR3 protein is listed once, alongside the most common genes and DNA of its rows. TCRdb, not the original authors, processed these V and J calls. The sample has over 450,000 distinct CDR3 sequences on record, less than 25% of them singletons. Of the sample, 8.7% is held by the ten largest clones.

The approximately 41 donors, aged roughly 6 to 95 years, were systemically healthy Caucasian individuals from Russia. Each donor gave about 9.7 milliliters of peripheral blood, drawn into EDTA-treated Vacutainer tubes. PBMCs were isolated by Ficoll-Paque density-gradient centrifugation, with at least 6.5 million obtained per sample. Trizol reagent was used to extract total RNA from PBMCs, with at least 6 micrograms per sample. Naive CD45RAhigh/CD27high T cell percentages were measured by flow cytometry on a PBMC aliquot from every donor. This clonotype was seen a handful of times. The antigen it binds to is not known. It has no much larger one-base neighbor in the sample; base qualities were not kept. The full study reports these points: The long-lived group showed more naive CD4+ T cells, fewer expanded clones and increased TCR diversity than the aged group, suggesting age selection. As age increased, observed TCR beta diversity per million T cells dropped in a roughly linear way, and a significant reduction was already evident by age 40. Because the CMV infection status of the donors was unknown, age-related changes in expanded clonotypes may potentially have been confounded. The percentage of naive T cells measured by flow cytometry correlated strongly with observed TCR beta diversity. Conclusive comparison of naive and antigen-experienced compartments was prevented by the profiling of bulk unsorted PBMCs. Estimates of total diversity from one million sequenced T cells were regarded as lower bounds and underestimates.

A further study also used this sample, focusing on T cells of mothers and their children. The second investigation adds: Nine systemically healthy Caucasian individuals, comprising three mothers and their six children, were included as donors. cDNA synthesis consumed the entire amount of extracted RNA, loaded at around 1.4 ug RNA in each 15 ul reaction. In the second PCR, sample barcodes and 2-4 random nucleotides were introduced via the M1S primer. Over 8.5 million TCR beta CDR3 reads came from each mother, compared with some 3 million reads from each child. TCR recombination output is similarly shaped by thymic selection in related and unrelated pairs, with a minor effect exerted by inherited differences. Normalized repertoire overlap was always slightly but never significantly higher in related than unrelated mother-child pairs. No persistent microchimeric T cell clones were detected, at a sensitivity of roughly 99 clones per million clonotypes. To look for features that set related mother-child pairs apart from unrelated individuals, the researchers ran deep NGS to compare the TCR beta repertoires of mothers and children. On average, the children were about 12 +/- 4 years old, while the mothers were 40 +/- 4 years old. After adapter ligation was performed with NEBNext reagents, the libraries were sequenced on an Illumina HiSeq 2000 with 100+100 nt paired-end reads. Mother and child libraries were prepared a month apart and sequenced in separate runs to prevent cross-contamination. Each donor had between roughly 450,000 and 2,100,000 distinct TCR beta clonotypes identified. Naive TCR beta clonotypes were estimated from low-frequency clonotypes matched to each donor's FACS-determined naive share, without sorting.

Sequenced sample: blood. The origin of this receptor is a boy between 10 and 17 years old in good health.

The nucleotide sequence is given as TGCGCCAGCAGCTTCGGACGTGATCAAGAGACCCAGTACTTC. Its protein is CASSFGRDQETQYF. The V and J segments used are TRBV5-1 and TRBJ2-5, with the D segment identity uncertain. CDR1 SGHRS and CDR2 YFSETQ were looked up in the germline V gene. V is shortened by 2 bases, J by 2 bases, and the region joining them spans 10 bases. The CDR3, cysteine through phenylalanine, is 14 amino acids long. Only the CDR3 portion is preserved as DNA: 42 bases, with reading frame beginning at the first base.